The TCR beta chain described here comes from a study of long-term antiretroviral therapy in people with HIV. Study at large: There is a gap of about a decade between the earliest samples and the later 2015 immediate-ART recommendation. Study findings and constraints: Control repertoires displayed wider CDR3 length ranges than the HIV repertoires.

The CDR3 extends over 17 amino acids. The germline V gene has CDR1 SGHAT and CDR2 FQNNGV. With 5 bases clipped from V and 0 bases from J, the junction kept 5 bases outside the gene matches. Comment on this clone: Its cognate antigen is unknown.

Sequencing relied on immunoSEQ assay v3.0, run at survey level. Only in-frame clones appear in the TCRdb table, and some are missing; sequencing was by immunoSEQ multiplex PCR. The sample yields about 21,000 clones, about 80% seen once. Donors needed at least one pre-ART PBMC sample plus at least two post-ART samples. Specimens retained about 0.85-11 million cryopreserved PBMC preceding DNA extraction. The chain combines TRBV11-2 with TRBJ1-6, with TRBD1 matching over 9 bases. The source of this sequence is a man aged 45 to 65 with HIV. Sample: unsorted PBMCs, taken 2.2 years after starting antiretroviral therapy. The CDR3, as DNA: TGTGCCAGCAGCCTAATGGGACAGGGCTCCTATAATTCACCCCTCCACTTT. This encodes CASSLMGQGSYNSPLHF.